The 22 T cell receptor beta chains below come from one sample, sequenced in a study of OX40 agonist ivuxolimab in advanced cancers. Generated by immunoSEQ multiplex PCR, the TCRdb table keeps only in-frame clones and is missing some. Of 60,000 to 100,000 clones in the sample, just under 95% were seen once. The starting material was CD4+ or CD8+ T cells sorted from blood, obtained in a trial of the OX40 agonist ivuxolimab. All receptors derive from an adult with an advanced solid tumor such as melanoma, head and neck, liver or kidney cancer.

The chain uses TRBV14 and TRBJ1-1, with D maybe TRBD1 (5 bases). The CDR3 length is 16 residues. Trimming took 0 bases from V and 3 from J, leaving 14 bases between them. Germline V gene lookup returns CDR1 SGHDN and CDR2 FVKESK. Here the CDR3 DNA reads TGTGCCAGCAGCCAAGAGCCACCCGGGACCCACACTGAAGCTTTCTTT. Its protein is CASSQEPPGTHTEAFF.

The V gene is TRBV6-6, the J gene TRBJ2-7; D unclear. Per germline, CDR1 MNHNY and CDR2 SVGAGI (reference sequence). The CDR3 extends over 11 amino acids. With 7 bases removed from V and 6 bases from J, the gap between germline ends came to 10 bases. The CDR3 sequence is CASTELPEQYF. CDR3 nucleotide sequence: TGTGCCAGCACGGAGCTCCCCGAGCAGTACTTC.

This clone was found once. CDR3 DNA sequence: TGTGCCTGGAAGCAGGCAACCGGGGAGCTGTTTTTT. The encoded protein is CAWKQATGELFF. The chain has TRBV30 and TRBJ2-2; no firm D call. The CDR3 covers 12 residues. The germline V gene encodes CDR1 GTSNPN and CDR2 SVGIG (reference sequence). Deletions cut 4 bases from V and 5 bases from J, with 8 bases between.

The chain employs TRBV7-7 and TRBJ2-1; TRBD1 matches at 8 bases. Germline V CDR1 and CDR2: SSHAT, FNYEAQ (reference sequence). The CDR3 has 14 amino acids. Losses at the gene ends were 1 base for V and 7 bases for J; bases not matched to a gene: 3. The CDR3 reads CASSLGRGRNEQFF. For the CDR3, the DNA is TGTGCCAGCAGCTTAGGCAGGGGGCGGAATGAGCAGTTCTTC.

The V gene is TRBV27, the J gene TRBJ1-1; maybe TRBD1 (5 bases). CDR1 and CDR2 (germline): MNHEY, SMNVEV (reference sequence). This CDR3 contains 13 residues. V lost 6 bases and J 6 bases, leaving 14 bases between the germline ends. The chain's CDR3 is CASSFTGSAEAFF. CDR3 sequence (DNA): TGTGCCAGCAGCTTTACAGGTTCCGCTGAAGCTTTCTTT.

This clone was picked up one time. CDR3 sequence (DNA): TGTGCCAGCAGATTCCGGGAAGGGACTGGAACTGAAGCTTTCTTT. Translating it yields CASRFREGTGTEAFF. V gene TRBV6-5 combines with J gene TRBJ1-1, with a tentative D call TRBD1 (5 bases). The CDR3 spans 15 residues. Germline V gene sequence: CDR1 MNHEY, CDR2 SVGAGI. Trimming stripped 6 bases from V and 5 bases from J, with 19 bases between.

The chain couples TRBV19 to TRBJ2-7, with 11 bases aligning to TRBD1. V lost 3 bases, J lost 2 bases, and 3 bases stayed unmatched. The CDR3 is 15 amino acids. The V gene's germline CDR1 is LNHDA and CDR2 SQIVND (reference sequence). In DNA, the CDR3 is TGTGCCAGTAGTATCGGACAGGGGGCTGCCTACGAGCAGTACTTC. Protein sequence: CASSIGQGAAYEQYF.

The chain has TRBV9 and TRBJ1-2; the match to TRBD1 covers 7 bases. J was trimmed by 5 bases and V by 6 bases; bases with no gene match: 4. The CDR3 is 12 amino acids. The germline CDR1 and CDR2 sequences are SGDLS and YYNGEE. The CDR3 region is CASTTGDYGYTF. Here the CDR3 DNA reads TGTGCCAGCACCACAGGGGATTATGGCTACACCTTC.

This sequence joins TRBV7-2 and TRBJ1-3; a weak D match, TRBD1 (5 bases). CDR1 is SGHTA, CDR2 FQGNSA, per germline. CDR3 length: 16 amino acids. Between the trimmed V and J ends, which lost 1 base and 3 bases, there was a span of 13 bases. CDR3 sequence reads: CASSLEVQGSGNTIYF. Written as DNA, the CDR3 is TGTGCCAGCAGCTTAGAAGTCCAGGGAAGTGGAAACACCATATATTTT.

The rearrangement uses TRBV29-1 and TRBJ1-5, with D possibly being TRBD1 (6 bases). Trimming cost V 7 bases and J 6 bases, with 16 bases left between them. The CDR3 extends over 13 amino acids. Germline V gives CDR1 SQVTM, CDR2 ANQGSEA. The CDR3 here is CSAEGGAGQPQHF. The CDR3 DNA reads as TGCAGCGCCGAGGGGGGGGCTGGTCAGCCCCAGCATTTT.

This CDR3 is CASSSTGETNEQYF. The CDR3 coding sequence is TGTGCCAGCAGCTCGACAGGGGAGACCAACGAGCAGTACTTC. The gene calls are TRBV7-6 and TRBJ2-7, with 8 bases fitting TRBD1. Germline assignment: CDR1 SGHVS and CDR2 FNYEAQ. V trimming: 4 bases; J trimming: 5 bases; junction bases outside the gene matches: 7. This CDR3 contains 14 residues.

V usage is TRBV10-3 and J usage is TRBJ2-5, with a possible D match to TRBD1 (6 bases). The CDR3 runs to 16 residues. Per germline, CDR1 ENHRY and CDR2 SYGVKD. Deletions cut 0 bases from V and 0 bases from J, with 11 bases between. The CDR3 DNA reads TGTGCCATCAGTGAGTCCTGGGCAGGGGACCAAGAGACCCAGTACTTC. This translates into CAISESWAGDQETQYF.

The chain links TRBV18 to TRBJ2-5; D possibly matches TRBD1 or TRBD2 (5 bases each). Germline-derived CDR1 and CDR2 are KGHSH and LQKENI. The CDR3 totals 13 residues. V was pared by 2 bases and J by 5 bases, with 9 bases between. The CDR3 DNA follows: TGTGCCAGCTCACCAATCGGGGACGAGACCCAGTACTTC. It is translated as CASSPIGDETQYF.

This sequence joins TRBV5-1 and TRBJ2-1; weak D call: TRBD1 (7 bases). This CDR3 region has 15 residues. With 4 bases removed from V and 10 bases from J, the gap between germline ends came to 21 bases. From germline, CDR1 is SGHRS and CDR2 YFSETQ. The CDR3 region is CASSPWRGLEEEQFF. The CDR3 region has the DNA TGCGCCAGCAGCCCATGGAGGGGGCTTGAGGAGGAGCAGTTCTTC. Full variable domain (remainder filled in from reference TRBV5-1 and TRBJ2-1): KAGVTQTPRYLIKTRGQQVTLSCSPISGHRSVSWYQQTPGQGLQFLFEYFSETQRNKGNFPGRFSGRQFSNSRSEMNVSTLELGDSALYLCASSPWRGLEEEQFFGPGTRLTVL.

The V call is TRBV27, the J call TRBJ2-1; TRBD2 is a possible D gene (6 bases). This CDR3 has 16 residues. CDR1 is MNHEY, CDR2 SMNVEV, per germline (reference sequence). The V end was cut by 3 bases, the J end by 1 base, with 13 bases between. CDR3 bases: TGTGCCAGCAGTTTCTCTCCTGGGGGGTCCTACAATGAGCAGTTCTTC. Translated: CASSFSPGGSYNEQFF.

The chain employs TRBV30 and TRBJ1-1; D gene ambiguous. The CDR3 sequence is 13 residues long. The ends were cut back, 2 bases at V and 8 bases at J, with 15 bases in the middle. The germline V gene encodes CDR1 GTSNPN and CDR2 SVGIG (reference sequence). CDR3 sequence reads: CAWSYPPLSEAFF. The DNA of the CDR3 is TGTGCCTGGAGTTACCCTCCGTTGTCCGAAGCTTTCTTT. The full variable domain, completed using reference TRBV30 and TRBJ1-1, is SQTIHQWPATLVQPVGSPLSLECTVEGTSNPNLYWYRQAAGRGLQLLFYSVGIGQISSEVPQNLSASRPQDRQFILSSKKLLLSDSGFYLCAWSYPPLSEAFFGQGTRLTVV.

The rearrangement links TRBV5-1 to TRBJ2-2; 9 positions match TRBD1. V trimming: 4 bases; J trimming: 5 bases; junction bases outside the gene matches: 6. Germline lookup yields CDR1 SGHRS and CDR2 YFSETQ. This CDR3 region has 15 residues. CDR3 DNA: TGCGCCAGCAGCGATACCGGGACAGGGACCGGGGAGCTGTTTTTT. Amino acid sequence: CASSDTGTGTGELFF.

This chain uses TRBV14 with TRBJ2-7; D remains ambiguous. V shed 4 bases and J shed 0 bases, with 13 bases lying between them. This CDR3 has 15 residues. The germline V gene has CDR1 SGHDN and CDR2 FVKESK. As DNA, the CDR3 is TGTGCCAGCAGCCGAACGGCCTCAAGCTCCTACGAGCAGTACTTC. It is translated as CASSRTASSSYEQYF.

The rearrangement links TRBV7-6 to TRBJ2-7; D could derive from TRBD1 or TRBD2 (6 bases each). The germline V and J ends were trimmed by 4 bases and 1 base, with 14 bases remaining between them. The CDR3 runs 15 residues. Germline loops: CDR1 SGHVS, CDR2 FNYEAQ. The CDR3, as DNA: TGTGCCAGCAGCTGGGGGGACACCGAATCCTACGAGCAGTACTTC. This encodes CASSWGDTESYEQYF. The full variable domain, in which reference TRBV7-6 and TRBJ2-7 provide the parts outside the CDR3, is GAGVSQSPRYKVTKRGQDVALRCDPISGHVSLYWYRQALGQGPEFLTYFNYEAQQDKSGLPNDRFSAERPEGSISTLTIQRTEQRDSAMYRCASSWGDTESYEQYFGPGTRLTVT.

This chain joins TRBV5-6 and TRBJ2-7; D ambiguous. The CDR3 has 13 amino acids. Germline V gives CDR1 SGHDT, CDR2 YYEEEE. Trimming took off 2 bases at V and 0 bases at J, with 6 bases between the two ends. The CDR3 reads CASSLWSSYEQYF. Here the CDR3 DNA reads TGTGCCAGCAGCTTATGGAGCTCCTACGAGCAGTACTTC.

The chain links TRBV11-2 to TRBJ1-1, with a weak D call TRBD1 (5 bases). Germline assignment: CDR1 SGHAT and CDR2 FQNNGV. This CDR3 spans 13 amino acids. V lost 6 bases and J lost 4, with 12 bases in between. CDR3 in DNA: TGTGCCAGCAGGGAACGGGGGAGCACTGAAGCTTTCTTT. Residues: CASRERGSTEAFF. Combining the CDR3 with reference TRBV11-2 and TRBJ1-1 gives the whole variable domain EAGVAQSPRYKIIEKRQSVAFWCNPISGHATLYWYQQILGQGPKLLIQFQNNGVVDDSQLPKDRFSAERLKGVDSTLKIQPAKLEDSAVYLCASRERGSTEAFFGQGTRLTVV.

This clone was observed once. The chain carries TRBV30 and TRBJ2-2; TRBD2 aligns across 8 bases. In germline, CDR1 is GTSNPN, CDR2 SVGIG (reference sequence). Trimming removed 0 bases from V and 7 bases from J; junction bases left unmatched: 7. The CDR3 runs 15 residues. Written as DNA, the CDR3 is TGTGCCTGGAGTGTAACCGGGGGGGCAAACGGGGAGCTGTTTTTT. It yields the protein CAWSVTGGANGELFF.